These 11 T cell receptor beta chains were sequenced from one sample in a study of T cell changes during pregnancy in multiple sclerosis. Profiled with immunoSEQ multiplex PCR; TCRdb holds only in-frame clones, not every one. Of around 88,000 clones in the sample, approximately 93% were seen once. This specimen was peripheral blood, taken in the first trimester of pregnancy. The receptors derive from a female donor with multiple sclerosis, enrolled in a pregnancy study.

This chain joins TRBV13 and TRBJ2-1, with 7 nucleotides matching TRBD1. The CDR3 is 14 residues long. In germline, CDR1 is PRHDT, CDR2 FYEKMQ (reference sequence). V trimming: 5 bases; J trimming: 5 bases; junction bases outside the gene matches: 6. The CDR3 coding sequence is TGTGCCAGCAGCCCCCGGGACAGAGACAATGAGCAGTTCTTC. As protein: CASSPRDRDNEQFF.

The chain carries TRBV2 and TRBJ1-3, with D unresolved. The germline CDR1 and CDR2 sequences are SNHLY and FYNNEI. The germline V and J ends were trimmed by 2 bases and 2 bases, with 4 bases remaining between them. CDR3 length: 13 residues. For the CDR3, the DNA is TGTGCCAGCAGTGAATACACTGGAAACACCATATATTTT. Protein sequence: CASSEYTGNTIYF.

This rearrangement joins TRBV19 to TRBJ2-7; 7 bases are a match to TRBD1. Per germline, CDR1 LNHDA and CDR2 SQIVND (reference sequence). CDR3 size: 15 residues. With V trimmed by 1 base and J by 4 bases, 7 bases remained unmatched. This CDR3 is CASSIGGGAFYEQYF. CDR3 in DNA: TGTGCCAGTAGTATAGGAGGGGGCGCGTTTTACGAGCAGTACTTC.

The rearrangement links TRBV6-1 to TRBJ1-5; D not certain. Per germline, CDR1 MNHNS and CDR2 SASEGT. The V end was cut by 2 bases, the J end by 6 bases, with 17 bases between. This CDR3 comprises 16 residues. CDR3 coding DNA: TGTGCCAGCAGTGAACGCCCCGGGGTTGGCGGTCAGCCCCAGCATTTT. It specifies CASSERPGVGGQPQHF.

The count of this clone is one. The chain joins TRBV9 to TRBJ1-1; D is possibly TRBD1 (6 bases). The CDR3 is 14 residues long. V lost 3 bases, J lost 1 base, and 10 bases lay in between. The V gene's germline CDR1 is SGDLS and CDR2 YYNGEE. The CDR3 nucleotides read TGTGCCAGCAGCGAGGGGGGGGAGAACACTGAAGCTTTCTTT. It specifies CASSEGGENTEAFF.

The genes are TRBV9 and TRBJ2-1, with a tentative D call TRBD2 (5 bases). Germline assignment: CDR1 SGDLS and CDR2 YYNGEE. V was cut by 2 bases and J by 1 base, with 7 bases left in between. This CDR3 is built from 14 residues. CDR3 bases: TGTGCCAGCAGCGTCGAGGGTTCCTACAATGAGCAGTTCTTC. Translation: CASSVEGSYNEQFF.

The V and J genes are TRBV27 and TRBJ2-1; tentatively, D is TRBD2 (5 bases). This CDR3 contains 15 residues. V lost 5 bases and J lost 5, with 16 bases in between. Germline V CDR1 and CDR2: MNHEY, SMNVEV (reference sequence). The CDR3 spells CASSPRLARNNEQFF. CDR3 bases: TGTGCCAGCAGTCCCCGGCTAGCCAGGAACAATGAGCAGTTCTTC.

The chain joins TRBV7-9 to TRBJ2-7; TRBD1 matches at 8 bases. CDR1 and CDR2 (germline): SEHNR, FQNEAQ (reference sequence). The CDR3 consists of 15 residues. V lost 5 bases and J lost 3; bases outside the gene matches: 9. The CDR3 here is CASSPQDREVYEQYF. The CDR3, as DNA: TGTGCCAGCAGCCCGCAGGACAGGGAGGTCTACGAGCAGTACTTC.

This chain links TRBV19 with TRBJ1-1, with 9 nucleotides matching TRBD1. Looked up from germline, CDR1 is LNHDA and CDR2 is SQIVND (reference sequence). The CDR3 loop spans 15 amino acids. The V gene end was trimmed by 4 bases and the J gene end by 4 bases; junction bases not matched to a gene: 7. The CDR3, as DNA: TGTGCCAGTAGTACTCAGACAGGGGGGAGCACTGAAGCTTTCTTT. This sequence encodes CASSTQTGGSTEAFF.

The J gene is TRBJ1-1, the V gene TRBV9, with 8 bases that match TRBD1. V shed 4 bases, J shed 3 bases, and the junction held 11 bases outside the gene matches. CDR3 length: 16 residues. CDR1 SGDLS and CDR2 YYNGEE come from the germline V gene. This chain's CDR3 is CASSPLPTGAYTEAFF. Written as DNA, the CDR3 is TGTGCCAGCAGCCCCCTTCCGACAGGGGCATACACTGAAGCTTTCTTT.

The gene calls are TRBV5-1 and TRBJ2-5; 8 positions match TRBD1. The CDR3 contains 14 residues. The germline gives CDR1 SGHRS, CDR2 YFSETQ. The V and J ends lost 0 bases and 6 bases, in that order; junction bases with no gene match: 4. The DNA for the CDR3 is TGCGCCAGCAGCTTGGCTCAGGGGGCCAAGACCCAGTACTTC. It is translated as CASSLAQGAKTQYF.